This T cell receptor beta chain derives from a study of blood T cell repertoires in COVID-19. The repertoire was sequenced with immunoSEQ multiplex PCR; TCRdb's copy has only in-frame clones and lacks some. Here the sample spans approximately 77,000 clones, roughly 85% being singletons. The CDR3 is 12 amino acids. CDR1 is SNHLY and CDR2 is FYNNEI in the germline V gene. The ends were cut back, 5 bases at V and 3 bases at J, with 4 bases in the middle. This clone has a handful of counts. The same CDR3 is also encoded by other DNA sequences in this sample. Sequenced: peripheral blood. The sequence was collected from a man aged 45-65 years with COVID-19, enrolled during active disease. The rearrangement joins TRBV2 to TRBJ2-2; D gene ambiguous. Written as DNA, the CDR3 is TGTGCCAGCAGTCTCGACACCGGGGAGCTGTTTTTT. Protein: CASSLDTGELFF.